The 24 T cell receptor beta chains reported below all come from one sample, sequenced in a study of T-cell reconstitution after alpha-beta-depleted transplantation in children. Using unique molecular identifiers, the investigators prepared the TCRbeta library. MiXCR, applied by TCRdb to the PCR reads, yields one record per CDR3 protein. The repertoire includes roughly 200,000 distinct CDR3 sequences, 8.4% of them detected once, and under 40% sits in the top ten. This material consisted of PBMCs, mostly from graft donor cells, taken 360 days after TCRalphabeta/CD19-depleted stem cell transplant. The receptors here all came from a male patient aged 2-10 years who had a stem cell transplant for acute myeloid leukemia, so the T cells may come from the graft donor.

This chain connects TRBV29-1 to TRBJ1-1; D gene uncertain. Germline assignment: CDR1 SQVTM and CDR2 ANQGSEA. The CDR3 has 13 amino acids. The ends were cut back, 7 bases at V and 4 bases at J, with 16 bases in the middle. The CDR3 nucleotides are TGCAGCGCCCAGACGGGCCGGGGCACTGAAGCTTTCTTT. This sequence encodes CSAQTGRGTEAFF.

This clonotype has ten or more counts. This chain links TRBV18 with TRBJ1-1; D is undetermined. The CDR3 spans 13 residues. V was pared by 4 bases and J by 3 bases, with 9 bases between. Germline CDR1 and CDR2: KGHSH and LQKENI. The CDR3 is CASSLLWDTEAFF. The CDR3 DNA reads as TGTGCCAGCTCACTTCTGTGGGACACTGAAGCTTTCTTT. The full variable domain, with the rest looked up from reference TRBV18 and TRBJ1-1, is NAGVMQNPRHLVRRRGQEARLRCSPMKGHSHVYWYRQLPEEGLKFMVYLQKENIIDESGMPKERFSAEFPKEGPSILRIQQVVRGDSAAYFCASSLLWDTEAFFGQGTRLTVV.

This chain links TRBV20-1 with TRBJ2-1, with TRBD1 identical over 7 bases. Trimming cost V 3 bases and J 1 base; bases outside gene matches: 12. The CDR3 runs 17 residues. CDR1 is DFQATT, CDR2 SNEGSKA, per germline (reference sequence). The CDR3 region is CSARGIHRGRSYNEQFF. The CDR3 DNA follows: TGCAGTGCTAGGGGAATTCACAGGGGACGGTCCTACAATGAGCAGTTCTTC.

This clonotype was observed at least ten times. V gene TRBV7-3 combines with J gene TRBJ2-1, with 8 bases aligning to TRBD2. CDR1 is SGHTA, CDR2 FQGTGA, per germline. The CDR3 length is 15 residues. The trim removed 2 bases at V and 8 bases at J, leaving 8 bases unmatched. This CDR3 is CASSLPTSGPHEQFF. For the CDR3, the DNA is TGTGCCAGCAGCTTACCCACTAGCGGACCCCATGAGCAGTTCTTC.

CDR3 amino acids: CASSSFLGTHTGELFF. Written as DNA, the CDR3 is TGTGCCAGCAGCTCATTCCTAGGGACCCACACCGGGGAGCTGTTTTTT. The chain carries TRBV7-2 and TRBJ2-2; either TRBD1 or TRBD2 may supply D (5 bases each). Germline loops: CDR1 SGHTA, CDR2 FQGNSA. The CDR3 has 16 amino acids. V was shortened by 4 bases and J by 3 bases, with 15 bases between the two germline ends.

V gene TRBV5-1 combines with J gene TRBJ1-1; no firm D call. Germline CDR1 and CDR2: SGHRS and YFSETQ. V dropped 0 bases and J dropped 1 base, with 7 bases sitting between them. This CDR3 contains 14 residues. The CDR3 nucleotides are TGCGCCAGCAGCTTGGCCCCCGAGAACACTGAAGCTTTCTTT. Protein sequence: CASSLAPENTEAFF.

For this clonotype: This may stem from a read error, because a much larger clone lies one nucleotide away. As the CDR3 is not closed by the conserved phenylalanine or tryptophan, this likely results from a read error. V and J are TRBV28 and TRBJ2-1; no firm D call. The V gene's germline CDR1 is MDHEN and CDR2 SYDVKM. The CDR3 contains 12 residues. V lost 5 bases and J lost 4, with 6 bases in between. CDR3 residues: CASSPTYNEQFY. CDR3 bases: TGTGCCAGCAGTCCTACTTACAATGAGCAGTTCTAC.

In this sample, this clonotype turned up a few times. The V and J genes are TRBV29-1 and TRBJ1-2; a possible D gene is TRBD1 (5 bases). V lost 5 bases and J 2 bases, leaving 9 bases between the germline ends. The CDR3 totals 12 residues. Germline lookup yields CDR1 SQVTM and CDR2 ANQGSEA. This CDR3 is CSVMAGNYGYTF. CDR3 in DNA: TGCAGCGTTATGGCAGGGAACTATGGCTACACCTTC.

The rearrangement joins TRBV3-1 to TRBJ1-6, with D tentatively TRBD1 (6 bases). Germline lookup yields CDR1 LGHDT and CDR2 YNNKEL (reference sequence). The V end lost 0 bases, the J end lost 7 bases, and 10 bases lay between the germline ends. The CDR3 runs 15 residues. The chain's CDR3 is CASSQEDRVNSPLHF. In DNA form, the CDR3 reads TGTGCCAGCAGCCAAGAGGACAGAGTCAATTCACCCCTCCACTTT.

This clonotype has only a few counts. The chain employs TRBV20-1 and TRBJ2-1; D is tentatively TRBD1 or TRBD2 (5 bases each). Germline-derived CDR1 and CDR2 are DFQATT and SNEGSKA (reference sequence). V lost 4 bases to trimming and J lost 0 bases, with 22 bases between them. CDR3 length: 18 amino acids. The CDR3: CSAIPGPVVFGSYNEQFF. Here the CDR3 DNA reads TGCAGTGCTATTCCGGGACCCGTCGTTTTTGGCTCCTACAATGAGCAGTTCTTC.

This clonotype appeared many times. The rearrangement joins TRBV5-1 to TRBJ2-7; possibly TRBD1 for D (6 bases). This CDR3 is 16 amino acids long. Germline CDR1 reads SGHRS; CDR2 reads YFSETQ. Trimming took off 3 bases at V and 2 bases at J, with 18 bases between the two ends. In nucleotides, the CDR3 is TGCGCCAGCAGCTACCTGAGGACAGATGGTGCCTACGAGCAGTACTTC. This codes for CASSYLRTDGAYEQYF. The variable domain in full, with the rest retrieved from reference TRBV5-1 and TRBJ2-7, is KAGVTQTPRYLIKTRGQQVTLSCSPISGHRSVSWYQQTPGQGLQFLFEYFSETQRNKGNFPGRFSGRQFSNSRSEMNVSTLELGDSALYLCASSYLRTDGAYEQYFGPGTRLTVT.

The chain combines TRBV18 with TRBJ2-7, with unresolved D. The CDR3 is 11 amino acids. The V and J ends lost 4 bases and 0 bases respectively, with 1 base between them. Germline V gene sequence: CDR1 KGHSH, CDR2 LQKENI. CDR3 DNA: TGTGCCAGCTCACACTCCTACGAGCAGTACTTC. Translation gives CASSHSYEQYF.

This clonotype was picked up many times. V usage is TRBV20-1 and J usage is TRBJ2-7, with a tentative D call TRBD1 (6 bases). Germline V lookup: CDR1 DFQATT, CDR2 SNEGSKA (reference sequence). V was cut by 3 bases and J by 0 bases, with 12 bases left in between. The CDR3 is made up of 14 amino acids. CDR3 amino acids: CSASTGKGSYEQYF. DNA of the CDR3: TGCAGTGCTAGTACAGGGAAGGGCTCCTACGAGCAGTACTTC.

This rearrangement joins TRBV6-5 to TRBJ2-7, with TRBD2 identical over 10 bases. Trimming removed 4 bases from V and 6 bases from J; junction bases left unmatched: 3. Germline loops: CDR1 MNHEY, CDR2 SVGAGI. CDR3 length: 13 amino acids. The CDR3 reads CASSWTSGSEQYV. The CDR3, as DNA: TGTGCCAGCAGTTGGACTAGCGGCTCCGAGCAGTACGTC.

The chain uses TRBV29-1 and TRBJ2-3; D call uncertain. The germline gives CDR1 SQVTM, CDR2 ANQGSEA. V lost 5 bases and J lost 5, with 8 bases in between. CDR3 length: 11 amino acids. The CDR3 reads CSVRRQDTQYF. The CDR3 bases are TGCAGCGTTCGCCGCCAAGATACGCAGTATTTT.

The chain combines TRBV7-6 with TRBJ2-3, with 10 bases fitting TRBD1. The CDR3 spans 16 residues. Per germline, CDR1 SGHVS and CDR2 FNYEAQ. V was clipped by 4 bases and J by 1 base; unmatched bases: 5. The CDR3 loop reads CASSWRTGGGTDTQYF. DNA of the CDR3: TGTGCCAGCAGCTGGAGGACAGGGGGAGGCACAGATACGCAGTATTTT.

This sequence joins TRBV20-1 and TRBJ2-3, with 7 bases identical to TRBD2. Looked up from germline, CDR1 is DFQATT and CDR2 is SNEGSKA (reference sequence). After removal of 6 bases from V and 0 bases from J, the junction contained 6 bases not matched to a gene. This CDR3 has 14 residues. The CDR3 reads CSAISGSSTDTQYF. The DNA of the CDR3 is TGCAGTGCCATTAGCGGGTCAAGCACAGATACGCAGTATTTT.

A few counts support this clonotype. The chain employs TRBV29-1 and TRBJ1-2, with TRBD1 matching 7 bases. CDR1 SQVTM and CDR2 ANQGSEA come from the germline V gene. V shed 6 bases, J shed 5 bases, and the junction held 12 bases outside the gene matches. The CDR3 extends over 14 amino acids. Here the CDR3 DNA reads TGCAGCGTCGTTGACAGGGAGGAAGGATATGGCTACACCTTC. It encodes CSVVDREEGYGYTF.

This clonotype was seen ten or more times. The gene calls are TRBV4-3 and TRBJ2-7; D remains unclear. CDR1 is LGHNA, CDR2 YSLEER, per germline. V lost 2 bases, J lost 7 bases, and 12 bases lay in between. The CDR3 has 13 residues. Here the CDR3 DNA reads TGCGCCAGCAGCCAACGACCAGAGTTGGAGCAGTACTTC. Protein product: CASSQRPELEQYF.

This clonotype appeared a few times. The rearrangement joins TRBV20-1 to TRBJ2-5, with D possibly being TRBD1 (5 bases). Trimming removed 2 bases at V and 1 base at J, with 8 bases between. The CDR3 runs 13 residues. Germline V gives CDR1 DFQATT, CDR2 SNEGSKA (reference sequence). DNA for the CDR3: TGCAGTGCTAGAACGACAGTCCAAGAGACCCAGTACTTC. Amino acids: CSARTTVQETQYF.

In its sample, this clonotype was seen a few times. This sequence joins TRBV20-1 and TRBJ2-1; D may match TRBD1 or TRBD2 (5 bases each). Deletions cut 3 bases from V and 7 bases from J, with 16 bases between. Germline V gene lookup returns CDR1 DFQATT and CDR2 SNEGSKA (reference sequence). This CDR3 is built from 14 residues. As DNA, the CDR3 is TGCAGTGCTAGTTCCGGGGCGTATAAAAATGAGCAGTTCTTC. It translates to CSASSGAYKNEQFF.

This chain links TRBV29-1 with TRBJ2-3, with D perhaps TRBD1 (6 bases). Trimming stripped 7 bases from V and 8 bases from J, with 19 bases between. Germline V gene lookup returns CDR1 SQVTM and CDR2 ANQGSEA. CDR3 length: 13 amino acids. CDR3 in amino acids: CSATGSKGITQYF. The CDR3 DNA sequence: TGCAGCGCTACAGGGAGTAAGGGGATTACGCAGTATTTT.

This clonotype was recorded many times. The J gene is TRBJ2-3, the V gene TRBV11-1; 9 nucleotides agree with TRBD2. Looked up from germline, CDR1 is SGHAT and CDR2 is FQDESV (reference sequence). V shed 1 base and J 0 bases; nucleotides not matched to a gene: 8. The CDR3 loop spans 18 amino acids. CDR3 protein: CASSLGRTSVPSTDTQYF. The CDR3 DNA is TGTGCCAGCAGCTTAGGCCGGACTAGCGTTCCTAGCACAGATACGCAGTATTTT.

In its sample, this clonotype was seen many times. V and J are TRBV15 and TRBJ2-5; D call uncertain. Looked up from germline, CDR1 is LNHNV and CDR2 is YYDKDF (reference sequence). This CDR3 has 13 residues. Trimming removed 1 base at V and 2 bases at J, with 5 bases between. CDR3 DNA: TGTGCCACCAGCAGAGGGCAGCAAGAGACCCAGTACTTC. Translation: CATSRGQQETQYF.